The present TCR beta chain was sequenced within a study of CD8+ T cells in alopecia areata. Study-wide results and limits: Clonality was higher in lesional than normal scalp, especially in alopecia totalis/universalis.

After isolation, RNA underwent reverse transcription to generate cDNA as the sequencing template. Profiling relied on immunoSEQ multiplex PCR, and the TCRdb table lists in-frame clones only, not all of them. The sample has 180,000 or so clones; 40% to 55% are singletons. V trimming: 0 bases; J trimming: 8 bases; junction bases outside the gene matches: 7. The CDR3 totals 14 residues. Per the germline V gene, CDR1 is SQVTM and CDR2 is ANQGSEA. Treatment noted: oral pan-JAK inhibitor, 5-10 mg twice daily. This clone was observed a handful of times. As yet, its antigen is unknown. The sequencing used CD8+ T cells sorted from blood, collected at roughly week 53, from a patient treated with tofacitinib. The gene calls are TRBV29-1 and TRBJ1-1; 9 nucleotides match TRBD1. The receptor comes from a human donor with alopecia areata. The CDR3: CSVEDGTGTLEAFF. The CDR3 DNA reads as TGCAGCGTTGAAGACGGGACAGGGACGTTAGAAGCTTTCTTT.